This T cell receptor (beta chain) was identified during a study of CD8 T cells in ankylosing spondylitis (dated by TCRdb to 2016 to 2017). Looking at the study overall: The study profiled T cell receptor beta repertoires in healthy donors and ankylosing spondylitis patients to find disease-linked TCR variants. The full study cohort was made up of 25 ankylosing spondylitis patients and over 90 healthy donors. Peripheral blood was sampled, and synovial fluid was additionally collected from ankylosing spondylitis patients.

What the authors observed across the whole study: A CD8+ phenotype was shown by the disease-linked clones, which were found at relatively low frequencies in peripheral blood. Blood from ankylosing spondylitis patients appeared to be characterized by a TCR beta motif composed of about eight highly homologous amino acid variants. Some TCR beta motif variants had previously been reported in synovial fluid and blood of reactive arthritis patients, which suggested common disease-initiation mechanisms. The disease-linked clones were reported as significantly enriched in matched synovial fluid samples from ankylosing spondylitis patients.

This clonotype was counted at least ten times. There is no known antigen for this receptor. Per-base quality was not reported, and no clone a single base away is much larger than it. The reads were generated on an Illumina HiSeq 2500. TCR beta libraries were prepared by quantitative 5'-RACE with molecular barcodes. Under the source paper's analysis protocol: Disease-linked TCR variants were identified with a new computational method built on a probabilistic model of VDJ rearrangement. Using fastp at Q25 and MiXCR, TCRdb reprocessed the public reads and kept productive beta chains. Each CDR3 protein gets just one entry, which takes the most common genes and DNA from the rows behind it. The V and J calls follow TCRdb's processing rather than the paper's. A total of 200,000 to 250,000 distinct CDR3 sequences appear in this sample, approximately 8.4% of them only once. Approximately 5% of the sample comes from the top ten.

Taken from the germline V gene, the CDR1 and CDR2 loops are ENHRY and SYGVKD. CDR3 length: 16 amino acids, cysteine to phenylalanine. The entry retains the CDR3 DNA only, 48 bases that are in frame from base 1. Trimming takes 8 bases from V and 0 bases from J, and the germline ends sit 14 bases apart. This chain joins TRBV10-3 to TRBJ2-6; TRBD1 could be the D gene, as 5 bases match. The sequence was collected from a female donor with ankylosing spondylitis or in good health (not recorded which). The sequenced material came from blood, either unsorted or a sorted T cell fraction (not recorded which). For the CDR3, the sequence is CAIGASATSGANVLTF. The nucleotide sequence reads TGTGCCATCGGGGCAAGTGCTACCTCTGGGGCCAACGTCCTGACTTTC.